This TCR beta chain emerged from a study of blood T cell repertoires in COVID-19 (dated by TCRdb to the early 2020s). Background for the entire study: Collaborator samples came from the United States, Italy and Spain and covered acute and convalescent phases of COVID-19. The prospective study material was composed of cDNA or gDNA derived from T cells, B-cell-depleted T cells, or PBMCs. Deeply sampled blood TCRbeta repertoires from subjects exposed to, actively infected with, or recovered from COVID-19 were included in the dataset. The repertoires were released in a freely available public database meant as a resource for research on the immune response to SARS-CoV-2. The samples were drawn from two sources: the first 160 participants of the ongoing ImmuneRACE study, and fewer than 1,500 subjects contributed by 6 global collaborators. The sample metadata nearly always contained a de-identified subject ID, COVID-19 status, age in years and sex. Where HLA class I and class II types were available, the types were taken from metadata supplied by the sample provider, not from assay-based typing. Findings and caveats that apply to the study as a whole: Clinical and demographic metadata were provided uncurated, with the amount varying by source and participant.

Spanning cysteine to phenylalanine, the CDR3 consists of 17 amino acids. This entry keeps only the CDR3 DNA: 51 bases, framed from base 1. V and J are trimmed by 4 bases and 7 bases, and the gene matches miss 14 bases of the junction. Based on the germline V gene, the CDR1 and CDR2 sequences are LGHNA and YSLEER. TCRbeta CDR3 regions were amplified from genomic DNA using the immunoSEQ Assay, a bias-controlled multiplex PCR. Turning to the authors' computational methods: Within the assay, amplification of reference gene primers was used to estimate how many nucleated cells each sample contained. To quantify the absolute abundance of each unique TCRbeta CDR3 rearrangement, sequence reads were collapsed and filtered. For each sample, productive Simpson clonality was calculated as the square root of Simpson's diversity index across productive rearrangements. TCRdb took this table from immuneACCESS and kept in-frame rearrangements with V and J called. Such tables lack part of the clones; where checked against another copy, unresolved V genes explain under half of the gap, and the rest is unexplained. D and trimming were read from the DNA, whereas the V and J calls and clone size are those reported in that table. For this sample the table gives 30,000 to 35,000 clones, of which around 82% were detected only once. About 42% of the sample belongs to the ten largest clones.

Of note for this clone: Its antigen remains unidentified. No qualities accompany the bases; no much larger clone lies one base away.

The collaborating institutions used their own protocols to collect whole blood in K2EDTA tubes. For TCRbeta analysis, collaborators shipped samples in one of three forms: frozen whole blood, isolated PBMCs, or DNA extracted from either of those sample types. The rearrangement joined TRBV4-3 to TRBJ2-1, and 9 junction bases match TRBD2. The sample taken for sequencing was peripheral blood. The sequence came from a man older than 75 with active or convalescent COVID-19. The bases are TGCGCCAGCAGCCCAAGGTTACTAGCGGGTACTTGGAATGAGCAGTTCTTC. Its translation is CASSPRLLAGTWNEQFF.